This entry features one T cell receptor beta chain sequence. This clonotype has ten or more counts. Its antigen is currently not known. Base qualities are not provided; no much larger clone lies one nucleotide away. Stable Graves' hyperthyroidism was defined as the absence of progression to ophthalmopathy over 18 months of follow-up. Hyperthyroidism patients were newly diagnosed, with disease duration under 2 months, and aged 18 to 65 years. Patients with uncontrolled infections, other autoimmune diseases, pregnancy or lactation were excluded. Diagnoses relied on clinical symptoms, serum thyroxine and TRAb, thyroid ultrasound and orbital computed tomography. PBMCs were separated from over 9 ml of fresh peripheral blood using Ficoll-Paque density gradient centrifugation. Trizol reagent was used to extract total RNA, and RNA quality was then checked on an Agilent 2100 Bioanalyzer. The data are from a study of T cells in Graves' hyperthyroidism and ophthalmopathy (dated by TCRdb to about 2019). About the study as a whole: Peripheral blood was collected at initial diagnosis, before any treatment. To identify distinguishing TCR V-J signatures, a discovery cohort of about a hundred patients was used, comprising approximately 40 with Graves' ophthalmopathy and some 60 with stable Graves' hyperthyroidism. Prospective prediction of ophthalmopathy was tested in an independent validation cohort consisting of about 20 hyperthyroidism patients and 17 patients who later progressed to ophthalmopathy. The approximately 95 discovery patients were divided at random into training and test sets in a 7:3 ratio. Thyroid tissue and blood T-cell repertoires from more than 5 Graves' hyperthyroidism patients were also compared in the study. Once sampling was done, hyperthyroidism patients were given methimazole at a starting dose of 30 mg daily, whereas ophthalmopathy patients were given high-dose intravenous methylprednisolone. According to the paper, TCR Vbeta CDR3 sequencing was carried out on 135 peripheral blood samples, which came from more than 40 ophthalmopathy, around 75 hyperthyroidism and approximately 17 progressor patients. The study at large found these results: Sample size was not statistically predetermined, and blinding of investigators to group allocation was not performed. Ophthalmopathy was separated from stable hyperthyroidism by a 13 V-J signature model, with 85% to 90% sensitivity and roughly 81% specificity obtained in cross-validation and 80%/75% obtained in testing. In validation, the model predicted progression to ophthalmopathy with 55% to 71% sensitivity and approximately 74% specificity, a median of 6.5 months before onset. Most expanded thyroid clonotypes (frequency above 0.001) were also detected in blood, suggesting blood repertoires may reflect thyroid immune responses.

TCR beta CDR3 regions were amplified from RNA transcripts. For the first round of RT-PCR on the TCR CDR3, the HTBI primer set was used together with the Qiagen OneStep RT-PCR kit. A second multiplex PCR round built the libraries, followed by size selection and purification. The libraries were sequenced on an Illumina HiSeq2000 using paired-end 100 bp reads. The study's processing was this. Raw data were processed with SOAPnuke, discarding reads with adapters, uncalled bases, mean Phred below 15, or no exact constant-primer or identifier match. COPE v1.2.5 was used to merge the high-quality paired reads, and each unique nucleotide sequence was defined as a clonotype. MiTCR v1.1 was used to align clonotypes to the IMGT TRBV, TRBD and TRBJ reference segments. The analysis included only V-J combinations with a frequency above 0.0001, which together covered around 99% of the repertoires. The TCS score was defined as the ratio of F50 (clonal expansion) to E x V (chaos), calculated using BLOSUM62-based TCRdist between CDR3 peptides within each V-J. Welch's t-statistics and random forest reduced 514 V-J features to under 15, which were used in a naive Bayes classifier (R e1071). The raw public data were reprocessed by TCRdb itself: fastp quality trimming at Q25, MiXCR clonotype calling, in-frame beta chains only. Each record represents a unique CDR3 protein, reported with the most common genes and DNA among its rows. In this record, the V and J calls reflect TCRdb's handling and not the investigators' own analysis. This sample comprises roughly 110,000 distinct CDR3 sequences, approximately 15% of them detected only once. About 42% of the sample is held by the ten biggest clonotypes.

V is pared back by 3 bases and J by 1 base, with 6 bases lying between the germline termini. Including cysteine and phenylalanine, the CDR3 has 12 amino acids. Only the CDR3 part of the read is kept: 36 bases, read in frame from the first base. Reading the germline V gene (reference sequence) gives CDR1 DFQATT and CDR2 SNEGSKA. The rearrangement combines TRBV20-1 with TRBJ1-1; the D gene is possibly TRBD1, with 5 bases matching. The TCR comes from a woman between 50 and 59 years old with Graves' hyperthyroidism. Material for sequencing was blood. CDR3 loop: CSARGGNTEAFF. The nucleotide sequence reads TGCAGTGCTAGGGGGGGGAACACTGAAGCTTTCTTT.